Following are 27 T cell receptor beta chains from one sample sequenced in a study of T cell clonotyping in hematopoietic cell transplantation. As to time point: recipient sample about 28 days before transplant, after cytoreduction. Data came from immunoSEQ multiplex PCR; TCRdb stores just in-frame clones and leaves some out. In the table there are approximately 30,000 clones, roughly 84% of which are singletons. The sequenced sample was peripheral blood mononuclear cells, obtained before stem cell transplant. The receptors here all came from a man in his forties or fifties with acute myeloid leukemia. Some clones in this sample may be carry-over from other donors' samples.

The V call is TRBV27, the J call TRBJ2-7, with 13 bases aligning to TRBD2. The CDR3 runs 15 residues. V lost 4 bases to trimming and J lost 1 base; unmatched junction nucleotides: 1. The germline gives CDR1 MNHEY, CDR2 SMNVEV (reference sequence). This CDR3 is CASSSTSGGSYEQYF. Here the CDR3 DNA reads TGTGCCAGCAGTTCGACTAGCGGGGGGTCCTACGAGCAGTACTTC.

J is TRBJ2-6 and V is TRBV10-3; no definite D call. The ends were cut back, 3 bases at V and 1 base at J, with 4 bases in the middle. CDR1 and CDR2 from the germline V gene are ENHRY and SYGVKD. The CDR3 is made up of 14 amino acids. The CDR3, as DNA: TGTGCCATCAGTGATGGTTCTGGGGCCAACGTCCTGACTTTC. Its protein product is CAISDGSGANVLTF.

Here the CDR3 reads CASSLYLGRAGDTIYF. The CDR3 coding sequence is TGTGCCAGCAGCCTCTACCTGGGGCGCGCCGGGGACACCATATATTTT. The chain carries TRBV7-8 and TRBJ1-3; a weak D match, TRBD1 (5 bases). The ends were cut back, 5 bases at V and 8 bases at J, with 22 bases in the middle. This CDR3 has 16 amino acids. Germline V gene lookup returns CDR1 SGHVS and CDR2 FQNEAQ.

This sequence joins TRBV7-8 and TRBJ1-5; no reliable D call. Germline CDR1 reads SGHVS; CDR2 reads FQNEAQ. The CDR3 is 19 amino acids. V was trimmed by 1 base and J by 0 bases, leaving 19 bases between them. The CDR3 loop reads CASSLESRNYAYSNQPQHF. In DNA, the CDR3 is TGTGCCAGCAGCTTAGAGAGCAGAAATTACGCCTATAGCAATCAGCCCCAGCATTTT.

The V and J genes are TRBV7-9 and TRBJ1-2; D gene uncertain. Trimming took off 1 base at V and 6 bases at J, with 9 bases between the two ends. The CDR3 has 13 residues. Germline V gene data show CDR1 as SEHNR and CDR2 as FQNEAQ (reference sequence). CDR3 bases: TGTGCCAGCAGCTTAGGGGTGCCCGATGGCTACACCTTC. Protein: CASSLGVPDGYTF.

The V and J genes are TRBV5-1 and TRBJ2-7; D gene unclear. CDR1 SGHRS and CDR2 YFSETQ come from the germline V gene. V lost 9 bases and J lost 5, with 18 bases in between. CDR3 length: 13 residues. The CDR3 nucleotides read TGCGCCACCCCATATCGGGCTGGGAACGAGCAGTACTTC. As protein: CATPYRAGNEQYF.

This clone has only a few counts. The rearrangement uses TRBV7-8 and TRBJ2-7, with D uncertain. This CDR3 region has 12 residues. Trimming cost V 5 bases and J 2 bases, with 7 bases left between them. Germline assignment: CDR1 SGHVS and CDR2 FQNEAQ. The CDR3 bases are TGTGCCAGCAGCACCGGTGCCTACGAGCAGTACTTC. Translation: CASSTGAYEQYF. Full variable domain (missing parts from reference TRBV7-8 and TRBJ2-7): GAGVSQSPRYKVAKRGQDVALRCDPISGHVSLFWYQQALGQGPEFLTYFQNEAQLDKSGLPSDRFFAERPEGSVSTLKIQRTQQEDSAVYLCASSTGAYEQYFGPGTRLTVT.

In this sample, this clone turned up a few times. V gene TRBV5-6 combines with J gene TRBJ2-1; 9 positions match TRBD2. From germline, CDR1 is SGHDT and CDR2 YYEEEE. The CDR3 has 17 amino acids. V dropped 3 bases and J dropped 3; count of bases not matched to a gene: 10. The CDR3, as DNA: TGTGCCAGCAGCTCCACCTTCAATAGCGGGAGCTACAATGAGCAGTTCTTC. It is translated as CASSSTFNSGSYNEQFF.

The chain carries TRBV2 and TRBJ1-6; D gene ambiguous. CDR1 is SNHLY, CDR2 FYNNEI, per germline. V was pared by 5 bases and J by 7 bases, with 6 bases between. This CDR3 has 12 amino acids. CDR3 in DNA: TGTGCCAGCAGTCCAAACAATTCACCCCTCCACTTT. Its protein product is CASSPNNSPLHF.

V gene TRBV5-1 combines with J gene TRBJ1-2; 7 positions match TRBD1. Germline V gene data show CDR1 as SGHRS and CDR2 as YFSETQ. This CDR3 has 15 amino acids. After removal of 0 bases from V and 6 bases from J, the junction contained 8 bases not matched to a gene. The chain's CDR3 is CASSLGPQGSHGYTF. CDR3 bases: TGCGCCAGCAGCTTGGGGCCACAGGGGAGCCATGGCTACACCTTC. Filled out from reference TRBV5-1 and TRBJ1-2, the complete variable domain reads KAGVTQTPRYLIKTRGQQVTLSCSPISGHRSVSWYQQTPGQGLQFLFEYFSETQRNKGNFPGRFSGRQFSNSRSEMNVSTLELGDSALYLCASSLGPQGSHGYTFGSGTRLTVV.

The rearrangement links TRBV11-2 to TRBJ1-1; D unclear. Germline CDR1 and CDR2: SGHAT and FQNNGV. The V gene lost 1 base and the J gene lost 3 bases, with 6 bases spanning the gap. This CDR3 comprises 13 residues. In nucleotides, the CDR3 is TGTGCCAGCAGCTTAGTGGTCGACACTGAAGCTTTCTTT. This codes for CASSLVVDTEAFF.

V usage is TRBV6-5 and J usage is TRBJ1-3; D ambiguous. The CDR3 spans 13 residues. The V and J ends lost 6 bases and 2 bases respectively, with 8 bases between them. Germline loops: CDR1 MNHEY, CDR2 SVGAGI. Here the CDR3 reads CASRNEAGNTIYF. The CDR3 DNA follows: TGTGCCAGCAGAAACGAAGCTGGAAACACCATATATTTT.

This chain links TRBV2 with TRBJ2-1; D not resolved. CDR1 is SNHLY, CDR2 FYNNEI, per germline. The CDR3 has 11 residues. V was cut by 4 bases and J by 13 bases, with 11 bases left in between. The CDR3 DNA is TGTGCCAGCAGTGTCTTGGACCGCCAGTTCTTC. Protein sequence: CASSVLDRQFF.

The genes are TRBV10-3 and TRBJ2-3, with D unresolved. The CDR3 is made up of 12 amino acids. From germline, CDR1 is ENHRY and CDR2 SYGVKD. Trimming left V 6 bases short and J 2 bases short, with 6 bases between. CDR3 sequence: CAIRDNTDTQYF. Here the CDR3 DNA reads TGTGCCATCAGAGATAACACAGATACGCAGTATTTT.

The rearrangement uses TRBV6-6 and TRBJ1-2; tentatively, D is TRBD1 (6 bases). V lost 7 bases and J 5 bases, leaving 14 bases between the germline ends. The germline CDR1 and CDR2 sequences are MNHNY and SVGAGI (reference sequence). This CDR3 is 13 amino acids long. DNA of the CDR3: TGTGCCAGCACCGGACCACAGGGTTATGGCTACACCTTC. It codes for CASTGPQGYGYTF.

The rearrangement links TRBV11-3 to TRBJ1-1, with no clear D. The germline V gene has CDR1 SGHNT and CDR2 YENEEA. The CDR3 is 13 residues long. The ends were cut back, 3 bases at V and 3 bases at J, with 8 bases in the middle. The CDR3 DNA reads as TGTGCCAGCAGCTTGAGACGCGACACTGAAGCTTTCTTT. Translating it yields CASSLRRDTEAFF.

The V call is TRBV5-6, the J call TRBJ1-2; D is undetermined. Trimming removed 3 bases from V and 8 bases from J, with 14 bases in between. The CDR3 totals 13 residues. CDR1 is SGHDT, CDR2 YYEEEE, per germline. This CDR3 reads CASSWEVKEGYTF. The CDR3 bases are TGTGCCAGCAGCTGGGAAGTGAAAGAAGGCTACACCTTC.

The V and J genes are TRBV5-6 and TRBJ2-7; unclear D gene. The ends were cut back, 1 base at V and 3 bases at J, with 5 bases in the middle. The CDR3 has 12 amino acids. Germline V CDR1 and CDR2: SGHDT, YYEEEE. The CDR3 coding sequence is TGTGCCAGCAGCTTGTCGAACTACGAGCAGTACTTC. Its protein product is CASSLSNYEQYF.

This clone is classed as medium-sized (0.01 to 0.1%). The chain is built from TRBV2 and TRBJ1-1; D ambiguous. V was trimmed by 2 bases and J by 0 bases, leaving 10 bases between them. CDR3 length equals 15 residues. Germline assignment: CDR1 SNHLY and CDR2 FYNNEI. The CDR3 nucleotides are TGTGCCAGCAGTGAAACGGCAGCCATGAACACTGAAGCTTTCTTT. This gives the protein CASSETAAMNTEAFF.

The chain employs TRBV10-3 and TRBJ1-1, with D unclear. CDR3 size: 11 residues. V was pared by 3 bases and J by 2 bases, with 1 base between. Per germline, CDR1 ENHRY and CDR2 SYGVKD. The CDR3 protein is CAISDNTEAFF. In DNA form, the CDR3 reads TGTGCCATCAGTGATAACACTGAAGCTTTCTTT.

The chain uses TRBV7-8 and TRBJ2-7; 9 positions agree with TRBD1. This CDR3 spans 15 amino acids. In germline, CDR1 is SGHVS, CDR2 FQNEAQ. J gave up 3 bases and V 4 bases, and 7 bases lay outside the gene matches. CDR3 DNA: TGTGCCAGCAGCTACACTAGACAGGGGGACTACGAGCAGTACTTC. Its translation: CASSYTRQGDYEQYF.

The chain carries TRBV4-2 and TRBJ1-3, with a tentative D call TRBD1 (5 bases). The CDR3 is made up of 15 amino acids. V was trimmed by 0 bases and J by 2 bases, leaving 8 bases between them. Germline CDR1 is LGHNA and CDR2 is YNFKEQ. CDR3 amino acids: CASSQDRQPGNTIYF. In DNA, the CDR3 is TGTGCCAGCAGCCAAGATCGACAGCCTGGAAACACCATATATTTT.

This chain connects TRBV2 to TRBJ1-3; D may be TRBD1 (5 bases). Trimming stripped 8 bases from V and 1 base from J, with 18 bases between. The CDR3 is made up of 16 amino acids. The germline CDR1 and CDR2 sequences are SNHLY and FYNNEI. CDR3 residues: CASGLQAAWSGNTIYF. In DNA form, the CDR3 reads TGTGCCAGCGGATTACAGGCCGCGTGGTCTGGAAACACCATATATTTT.

This clone has only one observation. The chain links TRBV6-1 to TRBJ2-7; D gene uncertain. This CDR3 contains 15 residues. Trimming removed 3 bases from V and 6 bases from J, with 18 bases in between. The V gene's germline CDR1 is MNHNS and CDR2 SASEGT. CDR3 sequence: CASSDVPGYLSEQYF. CDR3 in DNA: TGTGCCAGCAGTGATGTCCCGGGCTATCTTTCCGAGCAGTACTTC.

The chain carries TRBV11-2 and TRBJ2-4; D gene ambiguous. This CDR3 region has 14 residues. V lost 3 bases and J lost 9, with 15 bases in between. In germline, CDR1 is SGHAT, CDR2 FQNNGV. In DNA, the CDR3 is TGTGCCAGCAGCTTTACTAATAACCATCCCATTCAGTACTTC. Protein: CASSFTNNHPIQYF. The full variable domain, completed using reference TRBV11-2 and TRBJ2-4, is EAGVAQSPRYKIIEKRQSVAFWCNPISGHATLYWYQQILGQGPKLLIQFQNNGVVDDSQLPKDRFSAERLKGVDSTLKIQPAKLEDSAVYLCASSFTNNHPIQYFGAGTRLSVL.

The chain carries TRBV30 and TRBJ2-6; 9 bases match TRBD1. The CDR3 sequence is 15 residues long. Germline lookup yields CDR1 GTSNPN and CDR2 SVGIG (reference sequence). The junction had 6 bases not matched to a gene; V was cut back by 8 bases and J by 1 base. This chain's CDR3 is CAEDRGLSGANVLTF. The DNA of the CDR3 is TGTGCCGAGGACAGGGGCTTATCTGGGGCCAACGTCCTGACTTTC.

By sample fraction, this clone is medium-sized. The chain couples TRBV28 to TRBJ1-2; the D is unclear. Per the germline V gene, CDR1 is MDHEN and CDR2 is SYDVKM. With 3 bases removed from V and 8 bases from J, the gap between germline ends came to 10 bases. This CDR3 has 12 residues. CDR3 in amino acids: CASSLSLGGYTF. The CDR3 DNA sequence: TGTGCCAGCAGTTTGAGTTTAGGAGGCTACACCTTC.